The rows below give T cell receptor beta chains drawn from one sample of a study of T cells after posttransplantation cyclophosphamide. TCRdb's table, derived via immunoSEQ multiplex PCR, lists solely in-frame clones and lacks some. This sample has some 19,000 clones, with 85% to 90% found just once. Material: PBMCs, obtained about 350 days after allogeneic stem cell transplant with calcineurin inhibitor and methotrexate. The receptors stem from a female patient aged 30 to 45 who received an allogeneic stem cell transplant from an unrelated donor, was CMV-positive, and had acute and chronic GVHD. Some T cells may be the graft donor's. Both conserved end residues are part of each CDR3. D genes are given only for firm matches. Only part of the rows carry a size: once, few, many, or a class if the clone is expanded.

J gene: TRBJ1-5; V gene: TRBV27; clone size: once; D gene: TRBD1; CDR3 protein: CASSYDRVSQPQHF; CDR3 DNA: TGTGCCAGCAGTTATGACAGGGTTAGTCAGCCCCAGCATTTT
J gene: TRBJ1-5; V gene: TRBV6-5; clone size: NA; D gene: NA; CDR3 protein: CASSYSGVTNQPQHF; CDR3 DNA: TGTGCCAGCAGTTACTCAGGGGTCACCAATCAGCCCCAGCATTTT
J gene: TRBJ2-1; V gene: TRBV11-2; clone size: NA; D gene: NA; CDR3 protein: CASSLLSREQFF; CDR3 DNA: TGTGCCAGCAGCTTGCTTAGCCGGGAGCAGTTCTTC
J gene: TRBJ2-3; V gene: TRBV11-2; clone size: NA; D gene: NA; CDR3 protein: CASSSNSDTQYF; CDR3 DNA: TGTGCCAGCAGCTCGAACTCAGATACGCAGTATTTT
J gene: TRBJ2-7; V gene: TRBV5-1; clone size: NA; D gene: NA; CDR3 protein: CASSGELRDSEQYF; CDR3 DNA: TGCGCCAGCAGCGGGGAGCTAAGGGACTCCGAGCAGTACTTC
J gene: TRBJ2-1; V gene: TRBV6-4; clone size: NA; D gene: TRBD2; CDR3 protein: CASSVAAGEGHEQFF; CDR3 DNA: TGTGCCAGCAGTGTCGCAGCGGGAGAGGGGCATGAGCAGTTCTTC
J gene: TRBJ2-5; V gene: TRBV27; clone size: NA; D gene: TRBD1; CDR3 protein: CASSLSTGQDQETQYF; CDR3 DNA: TGTGCCAGCAGTTTATCGACAGGACAGGACCAAGAGACCCAGTACTTC
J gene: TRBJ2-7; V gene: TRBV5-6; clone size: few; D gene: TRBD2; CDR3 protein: CASSPWTSGGGEQYF; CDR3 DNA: TGTGCCAGCAGCCCTTGGACTAGCGGGGGGGGCGAGCAGTACTTC
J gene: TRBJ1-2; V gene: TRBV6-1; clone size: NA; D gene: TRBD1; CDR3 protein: CASSGTAPYGYTF; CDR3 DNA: TGTGCCAGCAGCGGGACAGCTCCATATGGCTACACCTTC
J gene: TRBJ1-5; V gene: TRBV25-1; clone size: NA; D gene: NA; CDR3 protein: CASSASGNQPQHF; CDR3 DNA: TGTGCCAGCAGCGCATCAGGCAATCAGCCCCAGCATTTT
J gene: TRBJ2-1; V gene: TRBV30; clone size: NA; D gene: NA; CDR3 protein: CAWSRSAANEQLF; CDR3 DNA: TGTGCCTGGAGTAGGAGCGCGGCCAATGAGCAGCTCTTC
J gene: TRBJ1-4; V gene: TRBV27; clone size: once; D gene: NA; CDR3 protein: CASGIFGTLPKLFF; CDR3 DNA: TGTGCCAGCGGGATTTTCGGGACTCTCCCGAAACTGTTTTTT
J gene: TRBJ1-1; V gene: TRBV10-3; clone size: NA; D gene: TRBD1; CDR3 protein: CAISEPRTGGMNTEAFF; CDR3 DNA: TGTGCCATCAGTGAGCCCCGGACAGGGGGCATGAACACTGAAGCTTTCTTT
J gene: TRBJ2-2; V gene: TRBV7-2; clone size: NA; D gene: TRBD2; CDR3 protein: CASTLAAGGSTGELFF; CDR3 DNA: TGTGCCAGCACCCTAGCTGCGGGAGGAAGCACCGGGGAGCTGTTTTTT
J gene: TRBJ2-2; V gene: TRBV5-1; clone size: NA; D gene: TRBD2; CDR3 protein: CASSPGTSGSNTGELFF; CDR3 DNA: TGCGCCAGCAGTCCCGGGACTAGCGGGTCGAACACCGGGGAGCTGTTTTTT
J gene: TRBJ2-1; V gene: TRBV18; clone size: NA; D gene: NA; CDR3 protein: CASSPPFGSDEQFF; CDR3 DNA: TGTGCCAGCTCACCACCGTTCGGGAGCGATGAGCAGTTCTTC
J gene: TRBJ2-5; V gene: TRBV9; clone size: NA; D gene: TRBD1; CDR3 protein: CARPPGQAIPLETQYF; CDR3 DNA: TGTGCCAGACCTCCGGGACAGGCTATACCTTTAGAGACCCAGTACTTC
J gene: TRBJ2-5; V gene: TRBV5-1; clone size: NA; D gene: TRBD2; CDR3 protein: CASSLPGTSGRAETQYF; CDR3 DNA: TGCGCCAGCAGCTTGCCCGGGACTAGCGGGAGGGCGGAGACCCAGTACTTC
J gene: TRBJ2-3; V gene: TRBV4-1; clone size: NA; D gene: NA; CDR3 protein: CASSQGSGFPDTQYF; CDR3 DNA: TGCGCCAGCAGCCAAGGATCAGGGTTCCCAGATACGCAGTATTTT
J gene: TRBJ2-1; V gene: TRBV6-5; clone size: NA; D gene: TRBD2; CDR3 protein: CASRELATYNEQFF; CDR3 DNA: TGTGCCAGCAGGGAACTAGCGACCTACAATGAGCAGTTCTTC
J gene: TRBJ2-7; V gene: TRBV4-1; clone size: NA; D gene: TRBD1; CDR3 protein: CASSQPTGIHGNSYEQYF; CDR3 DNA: TGCGCCAGCAGCCAACCGACAGGGATCCATGGAAACTCCTACGAGCAGTACTTC
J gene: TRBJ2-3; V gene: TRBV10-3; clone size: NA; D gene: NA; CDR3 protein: CAISESLAADTQYF; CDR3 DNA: TGTGCCATCAGTGAAAGTCTAGCAGCAGATACGCAGTATTTT
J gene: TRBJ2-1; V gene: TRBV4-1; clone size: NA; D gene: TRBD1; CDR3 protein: CASSHAPGQGNEQFF; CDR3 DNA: TGCGCCAGCAGCCATGCACCGGGACAGGGCAATGAGCAGTTCTTC
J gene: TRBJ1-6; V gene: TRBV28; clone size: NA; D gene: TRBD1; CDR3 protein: CASSWTGKSPLHF; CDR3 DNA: TGTGCCAGCAGTTGGACAGGGAAATCACCCCTCCACTTT
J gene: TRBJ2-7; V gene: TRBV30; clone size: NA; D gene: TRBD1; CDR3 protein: CAWSVQGQASYEQYF; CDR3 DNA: TGTGCCTGGAGTGTACAGGGACAGGCCTCCTACGAGCAGTACTTC
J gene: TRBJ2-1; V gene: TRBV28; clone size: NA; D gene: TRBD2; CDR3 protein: CASILGGGLAGDEQFF; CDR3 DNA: TGTGCCAGCATCCTTGGGGGGGGACTAGCGGGAGATGAGCAGTTCTTC
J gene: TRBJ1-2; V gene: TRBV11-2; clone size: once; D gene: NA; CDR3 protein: CASSLEAGIDDGYTF; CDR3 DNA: TGTGCCAGCAGCTTAGAGGCAGGGATTGACGATGGCTACACCTTC
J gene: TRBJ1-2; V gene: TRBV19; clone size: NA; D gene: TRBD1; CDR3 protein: CASSMPRGPAGYTF; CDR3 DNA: TGTGCCAGTAGTATGCCTAGGGGGCCGGCGGGCTACACCTTC
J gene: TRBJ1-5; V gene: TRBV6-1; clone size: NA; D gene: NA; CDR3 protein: CATGVTAPNQPQHF; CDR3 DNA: TGTGCCACGGGCGTGACAGCCCCTAATCAGCCCCAGCATTTT
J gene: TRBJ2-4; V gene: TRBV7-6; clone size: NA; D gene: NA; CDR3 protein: CASSPGEAKNIQYF; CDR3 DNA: TGTGCCAGCAGCCCGGGAGAAGCCAAAAACATTCAGTACTTC
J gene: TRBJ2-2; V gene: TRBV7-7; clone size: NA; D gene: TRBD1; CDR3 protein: CASSLSRTGSLNTGELFF; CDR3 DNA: TGTGCTAGCAGCTTAAGTCGGACAGGATCTTTGAACACCGGGGAGCTGTTTTTT
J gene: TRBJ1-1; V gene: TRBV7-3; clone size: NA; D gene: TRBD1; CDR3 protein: CASSLDRGAEAFF; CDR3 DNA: TGTGCCAGCAGCCTAGACAGGGGCGCTGAAGCTTTCTTT
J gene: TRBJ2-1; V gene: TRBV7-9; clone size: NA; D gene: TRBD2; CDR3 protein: CASSPSGTSGIYNEQFF; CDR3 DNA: TGTGCCAGCAGCCCCTCCGGGACTAGCGGGATATACAATGAGCAGTTCTTC
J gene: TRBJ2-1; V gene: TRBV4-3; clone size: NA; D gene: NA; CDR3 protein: CASSVEPDFSYNEQFF; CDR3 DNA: TGCGCCAGCAGCGTAGAACCGGACTTTTCCTACAATGAGCAGTTCTTC
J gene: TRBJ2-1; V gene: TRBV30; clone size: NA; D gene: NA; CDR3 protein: CAWTPPTVREQFF; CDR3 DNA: TGTGCCTGGACCCCACCCACGGTTCGAGAGCAGTTCTTC
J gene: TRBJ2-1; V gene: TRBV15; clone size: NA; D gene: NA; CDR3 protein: CATSREGAPPYNEQFF; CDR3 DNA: TGTGCCACCAGCAGAGAAGGGGCCCCGCCCTACAATGAGCAGTTCTTC
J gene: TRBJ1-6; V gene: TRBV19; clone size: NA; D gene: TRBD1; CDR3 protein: CASSIGQGANSPLHF; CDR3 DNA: TGTGCCAGTAGTATCGGACAGGGGGCTAACTCACCCCTCCACTTT
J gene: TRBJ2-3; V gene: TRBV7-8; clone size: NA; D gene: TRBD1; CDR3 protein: CASSFRDRVQADTQYF; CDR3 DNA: TGTGCCAGCAGCTTCCGCGACAGGGTTCAAGCAGATACGCAGTATTTT
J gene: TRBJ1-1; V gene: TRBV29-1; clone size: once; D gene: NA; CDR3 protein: CSPRTIMNTEAFF; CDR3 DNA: TGCAGCCCGAGGACAATCATGAACACTGAAGCTTTCTTT